A single T cell receptor (beta chain) is shown here with its context. A read error may explain this, as a much larger clone is one base away. The data originate from a study of blood T cells in healthy people across ages. V dropped 2 bases and J dropped 2; count of bases not matched to a gene: 7. Germline V gives CDR1 LGHNA, CDR2 YNFKEQ. CDR3 length: 16 amino acids. Primers used in a second PCR of roughly 7 to 11 cycles were a sample-barcoded 5' primer and a J-beta primer mix. In TCRdb, the 5' RACE reads were re-called with MiXCR into one record per CDR3 protein. Seen here are about 800,000 distinct CDR3 sequences, roughly 25% observed once, and the top ten hold approximately 3.7%. This same sample was also part of a study on T cells of mothers and their children.

This TCR was recovered from a boy under 18 in good health. Sequencing was carried out using blood. The chain is built from TRBV4-2 and TRBJ2-5; TRBD2 agrees at 8 bases. CDR3 amino acids: CASSQKGAGEQETQYF. CDR3 sequence (DNA): TGTGCCAGCAGCCAAAAGGGAGCGGGGGAACAAGAGACCCAGTACTTC.